The clone carrying this TCR beta chain showed up just a few times. Its target is not known. The V gene end was trimmed by 2 bases and the J gene end by 7 bases; junction bases not matched to a gene: 9. Germline V gene sequence: CDR1 MDHEN, CDR2 SYDVKM. This CDR3 has 15 amino acids. The CDR3 regions of TCR beta were amplified from RNA transcripts. A set of HTBI primers served as the primers for a first-round RT-PCR of the TCR CDR3. MiXCR, run by TCRdb on the multiplex PCR reads, gives a single entry per CDR3 protein. In the table there are 300,000 to 400,000 distinct CDR3 sequences, around 14% of which are singletons. The record originates from a study of T cells in Graves' hyperthyroidism and ophthalmopathy. Among the patients, aged 18 to 65, hyperthyroidism was newly diagnosed and had lasted under 2 months. Diagnostic decisions used clinical symptoms, serum thyroxine and TRAb, thyroid ultrasound and orbital computed tomography.

The study's findings and limits: From stable hyperthyroidism, ophthalmopathy was set apart by a 13 V-J model.

The clonotype comes from a woman younger than 35 with Graves' hyperthyroidism. Sequenced sample: blood. The chain recombines TRBV28 with TRBJ1-2; TRBD1 aligns across 8 bases. For the CDR3, the DNA is TGTGCCAGCAGTTTAACAGGGGGGAAACTGTTTGGCTACACCTTC. This gives the protein CASSLTGGKLFGYTF.